This T cell receptor beta chain emerged from a study of cytomegalovirus exposure and HLA in healthy donors. Primers included in the PCR were 60 Vbeta and 13 Jbeta primers. Produced via immunoSEQ multiplex PCR; TCRdb's table is partial and in-frame only. The data show 100,000 to 120,000 clones, over 70% seen once. General study findings and limits: By a later analysis, the bulk of CMV-associated TCR beta chains appeared HLA-restricted. Cytomegalovirus association was listed for under 200 TCR beta chains. Earlier results showed most TCR beta V segments being productive about 87% or about 30% of the time.

CDR1 is WSHSY, CDR2 SAAADI, per germline. The V and J ends lost 3 bases and 7 bases, in that order; junction bases with no gene match: 8. The CDR3 totals 16 residues. As regards this clone: The antigen remains undetermined.

Sequencing was done on a sample of PBMCs. The sequence was obtained from a man aged 35-49 years in good health and CMV-seronegative. J is TRBJ1-5 and V is TRBV10-2; 11 bases line up with TRBD1. CDR3 sequence (DNA): TGCGCCAGCAGTGATAGCGGACAGGGGGCGAGGCAGCCCCAGCATTTT. Protein product: CASSDSGQGARQPQHF.